The 18 T cell receptor beta chains below come from one sample, sequenced in a study of CXCR3-negative and CXCR3-positive naive CD8 T cells. Their cognate antigens are unknown. Whole-study findings and limits: The TRB CDR3s that CXCR3-positive naive cells carried were more hydrophobic than those of CXCR3-negative naive cells.

Carrying UMI labels, the TRB cDNA libraries were prepared through 5' RACE. TCRdb reanalyzed the 5' RACE reads, giving one entry per CDR3 protein sequence and no DNA. The sample totals around 160,000 distinct CDR3 sequences. Sequencing used naive CXCR3+ CD8+ T cells from blood. Subset here: CD45RO-CCR7+CD27+CD95- naive CD8+ T cells expressing CXCR3 (TNR3+). Receptor source: a human donor in good health. Some clones in this sample may be carry-over from other donors' samples.

The chain employs TRBV27 and TRBJ2-4; TCRdb's D call of TRBD2 is untestable without DNA. The CDR3 has 19 residues. CDR1 is MNHEY and CDR2 is SMNVEV in the germline V gene (reference sequence). CDR3 amino acids: CASSPALAGGVSAKNIQYF.

The V call is TRBV9, the J call TRBJ2-2; TCRdb outputs TRBD2, but without DNA this stays unchecked. This CDR3 has 16 residues. In germline, CDR1 is SGDLS, CDR2 YYNGEE. This chain's CDR3 is CASSPRLRENTGELFF.

The chain joins TRBV27 to TRBJ2-1; as DNA is missing, the TRBD2 call by TCRdb cannot be tested. Germline-derived CDR1 and CDR2 are MNHEY and SMNVEV (reference sequence). CDR3 length: 17 residues. CDR3 region: CASSPSRGLAGLNEQFF.

V usage is TRBV28 and J usage is TRBJ1-2. The CDR3 runs 14 residues. Per the germline V gene, CDR1 is MDHEN and CDR2 is SYDVKM. CDR3 sequence reads: CASSFAGEVSGYTF.

The chain carries TRBV6-5 and TRBJ2-2; there is no DNA to check the TCRdb D call of TRBD2. CDR1 is MNHEY, CDR2 SVGAGI, per germline. This CDR3 has 16 residues. The CDR3 here is CASSPRLAVNTGELFF.

This chain joins TRBV21-1 and TRBJ1-2; the D gene TCRdb calls, TRBD1, cannot be checked with no DNA. TRBV21-1 is a documented pseudogene. This CDR3 is built from 13 residues. Here the CDR3 reads CASTGQGGNGYTF.

The rearrangement links TRBV5-1 to TRBJ1-2; TCRdb's assignment of TRBD1 cannot be checked, as there is no DNA. CDR1 SGHRS and CDR2 YFSETQ come from the germline V gene. The CDR3 is 17 residues long. The CDR3 region is CASSSAAGGGGSYGYTF. Together with reference TRBV5-1 and TRBJ1-2, the CDR3 gives the full variable domain: KAGVTQTPRYLIKTRGQQVTLSCSPISGHRSVSWYQQTPGQGLQFLFEYFSETQRNKGNFPGRFSGRQFSNSRSEMNVSTLELGDSALYLCASSSAAGGGGSYGYTFGSGTRLTVV.

This chain links TRBV15 with TRBJ2-2. The CDR3 length is 13 residues. From germline, CDR1 is LNHNV and CDR2 YYDKDF (reference sequence). CDR3 loop: CATRSGITGELFF.

The chain recombines TRBV6-5 with TRBJ1-1. The CDR3 spans 11 residues. In germline, CDR1 is MNHEY, CDR2 SVGAGI. CDR3 residues: CASTGSTEAFF.

The chain employs TRBV2 and TRBJ2-2; the TCRdb call, TRBD1, lacks DNA for checking. The germline gives CDR1 SNHLY, CDR2 FYNNEI. This CDR3 region has 17 residues. The CDR3 region is CASSVSERTGIAGELFF.

The chain is built from TRBV6-5 and TRBJ2-1; TCRdb's D call of TRBD1 is untestable without DNA. This CDR3 is built from 14 residues. Germline values: CDR1 MNHEY, CDR2 SVGAGI. CDR3: CASSYGGDYNEQFF.

The chain combines TRBV6-6 with TRBJ2-7. This CDR3 is built from 12 residues. In germline, CDR1 is MNHNY, CDR2 SVGAGI (reference sequence). CDR3: CASSSSGYEQYF.

This sequence joins TRBV21-1 and TRBJ2-4; the D call of TRBD1 rests on TCRdb alone, since no DNA is present to check it. TRBV21-1 is recorded as a pseudogene. The CDR3 runs 15 residues. The CDR3 protein is CASSKWGQGGNIQYF.

The chain uses TRBV10-1 and TRBJ1-1; absent DNA, TCRdb's TRBD1 call cannot be checked. This CDR3 has 18 residues. The V gene's germline CDR1 is WNHNN and CDR2 SYGVQD (reference sequence). CDR3 sequence: CASKGVRGDRAANAEAFF.

This chain links TRBV12-3 or TRBV12-4 with TRBJ2-7. The CDR3 sequence is 12 residues long. CDR3 amino acids: CASSPYSYEQYF.

This chain links TRBV29-1 with TRBJ2-1; as DNA is missing, the TRBD2 call by TCRdb cannot be tested. CDR1 and CDR2 from the germline V gene are SQVTM and ANQGSEA. This CDR3 is 14 amino acids long. The CDR3 reads CSVEDLTSGNEQFF.

The chain combines TRBV12-3 or TRBV12-4 with TRBJ1-2; TCRdb reports TRBD1, a call that lacks DNA to check it against. The CDR3 runs 21 residues. CDR3 region: CASTLLGDRGPGKLSNYGYTF.

The rearrangement links TRBV5-1 to TRBJ2-2. From germline, CDR1 is SGHRS and CDR2 YFSETQ. This CDR3 comprises 13 residues. The CDR3 protein is CASSFFLDGELFF.